A selection of T cell receptor beta chains follows, all from one sample in a study of cytomegalovirus exposure and HLA in healthy donors. Sequenced by immunoSEQ multiplex PCR; TCRdb stores in-frame clones only, minus some. The sample includes some 200,000 clones, approximately 88% of them seen just once. The sample was PBMCs. All receptors come from a boy between 2 and 10 years old in good health and CMV-seronegative. Both conserved end residues are trimmed from each CDR3. Fields, in order: V gene, clone size, J gene, CDR3 protein. Clone size is given for some rows only: seen once, a few or many times, or a class if the clone is expanded.

>TRBV27|-|TRBJ2-5
ASSFGGAETQY
>TRBV4-1|-|TRBJ2-5
ASSQDFLAGGQETQY
>TRBV11-2|-|TRBJ2-1
ASSLGGSEQF
>TRBV6-1|once|TRBJ1-1
ASSASRDRKGVRAF
>TRBV4-1|-|TRBJ2-5
ASSQDDDRGETQY
>TRBV4-1|-|TRBJ2-1
ASSQATSGAREQF
>TRBV7-2|-|TRBJ2-2
ASSLQGNTGELF
>TRBV5-1|-|TRBJ1-2
ASSLYGRGYT
>TRBV11-3|-|TRBJ2-2
ASSYGSPGELF
>TRBV29-1|-|TRBJ1-3
SARESGNTIY
>TRBV10-2|-|TRBJ2-5
ASSETSGGPQETQY
>TRBV7-6|-|TRBJ1-4
ASSLFSGQGANEKLF
>TRBV7-9|-|TRBJ1-2
ASGSPSGYGYT
>TRBV29-1|-|TRBJ2-3
SVEDLPGEDTDTQY
>TRBV6-5|-|TRBJ1-2
ASTPRRNAPYGYT
>TRBV5-1|-|TRBJ2-3
ASSLNIAVLAGTSTDTQY
>TRBV5-1|-|TRBJ2-7
ASSLTGVQDYEQY
>TRBV27|-|TRBJ2-6
ASSSMMGQHGANVLT
>TRBV2|-|TRBJ1-5
ASSRDRGFESNQPQH
>TRBV11-3|-|TRBJ2-2
ASSLEEGAGELF
>TRBV5-1|-|TRBJ2-2
ASSLGPGGTGELF
>TRBV7-8|-|TRBJ1-2
ASSSQGSFYGYT
>TRBV5-6|-|TRBJ2-3
ASSPSYRTDTQY
>TRBV5-4|-|TRBJ1-1
ASSGGGTGDTEAF
>TRBV6-1|once|TRBJ2-7
ASSRTGRVNEQY
>TRBV27|-|TRBJ2-7
ASSSTRSEQY
>TRBV15|-|TRBJ2-3
ATSRDGSGIYTDTQY
>TRBV7-3|-|TRBJ1-1
ASSQRGQGLGTEAF
>TRBV9|-|TRBJ2-7
ASSPYLTGNEQY
>TRBV5-3|-|TRBJ2-7
ARNNYEQY
>TRBV9|-|TRBJ2-3
ASSSRGDRSTDTQY
>TRBV6-1|-|TRBJ2-7
ASRRPGPQGY
>TRBV30|-|TRBJ2-5
AWSSGDGLETQY
>TRBV7-2|-|TRBJ2-7
ASRVGSDEQY
>TRBV2|-|TRBJ1-1
ASSVGQDEAF
>TRBV6-5|-|TRBJ1-2
ASSYSGTGAYGYT
>TRBV5-1|-|TRBJ1-1
ASSAGTGAEAF
>TRBV15|once|TRBJ2-1
ATSGGSYNEQF
>TRBV6-6|-|TRBJ2-3
ATGTGLEDTQY
>TRBV2|-|TRBJ1-2
ASKATVAGYGYT
>TRBV6-1|-|TRBJ2-7
ASSRTGSSYEQY
>TRBV7-6|-|TRBJ1-4
ASSLSAGGREKLF
>TRBV28|-|TRBJ2-1
ASSPATSGADNEQF
>TRBV10-1|-|TRBJ1-1
ASSERLRAF
>TRBV7-9|-|TRBJ2-3
ASTQQASTDTQY
>TRBV6-1|-|TRBJ1-4
ASSAGRAGDEKLF
>TRBV20-1|-|TRBJ2-7
SARAGVEQY
>TRBV30|-|TRBJ1-2
AWSSGLRGYT
>TRBV28|-|TRBJ1-1
ASSPGTEAF
>TRBV5-1|-|TRBJ2-1
ASSLFASGPSSYNEQF
>TRBV5-1|-|TRBJ1-6
ASSPSRLSSYNSPLH